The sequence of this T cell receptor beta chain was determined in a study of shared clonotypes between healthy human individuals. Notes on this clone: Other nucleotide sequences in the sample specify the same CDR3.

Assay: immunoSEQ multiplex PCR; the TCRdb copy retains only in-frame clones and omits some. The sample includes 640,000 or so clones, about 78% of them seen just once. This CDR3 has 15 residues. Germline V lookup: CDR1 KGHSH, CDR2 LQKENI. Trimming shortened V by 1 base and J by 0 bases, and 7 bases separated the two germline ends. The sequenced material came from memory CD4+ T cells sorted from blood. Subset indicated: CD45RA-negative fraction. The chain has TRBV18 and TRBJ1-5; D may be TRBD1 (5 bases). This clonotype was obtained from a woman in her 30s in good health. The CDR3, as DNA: TGTGCCAGCTCACCACAGACAGATAGCAATCAGCCCCAGCATTTT. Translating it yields CASSPQTDSNQPQHF. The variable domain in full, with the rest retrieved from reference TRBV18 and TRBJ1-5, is NAGVMQNPRHLVRRRGQEARLRCSPMKGHSHVYWYRQLPEEGLKFMVYLQKENIIDESGMPKERFSAEFPKEGPSILRIQQVVRGDSAAYFCASSPQTDSNQPQHFGDGTRLSIL.